The 4 T cell receptor beta chains presented below share a single source sample, sequenced in a study of blood T cells in healthy people across ages. Combining a sample-barcoded 5' primer with a J-beta primer mix, a second PCR ran for about 7 to 12 cycles. TCRdb re-called the 5' RACE reads with MiXCR, one entry per CDR3 protein. This table holds 800,000 or so distinct CDR3 sequences, around 25% found once. The same specimen was also included in a second study, on T cells of mothers and their children.

The sample consisted of blood. These receptors were obtained from a boy aged 5-17 years in good health.

This clonotype occurred many times. The chain uses TRBV5-1 and TRBJ2-6; the D call may be TRBD1 or TRBD2 (6 bases each). Germline lookup yields CDR1 SGHRS and CDR2 YFSETQ. The CDR3 spans 17 residues. The V end lost 3 bases, the J end lost 4 bases, and 17 bases lay between the germline ends. The CDR3 coding sequence is TGCGCCAGCAGCTCGACCAGGGGTAGCGGCGGGGCCAACGTCCTGACTTTC. Translated: CASSSTRGSGGANVLTF. Filled out from reference TRBV5-1 and TRBJ2-6, the complete variable domain reads KAGVTQTPRYLIKTRGQQVTLSCSPISGHRSVSWYQQTPGQGLQFLFEYFSETQRNKGNFPGRFSGRQFSNSRSEMNVSTLELGDSALYLCASSSTRGSGGANVLTFGAGSRLTVL.

This clonotype was seen only a few times. The junction departs from germline at one end; a sequencing error may be responsible. This chain connects TRBV4-3 to TRBJ1-4; D not certain. CDR1 LGHNA and CDR2 YSLEER come from the germline V gene. The CDR3 sequence is 16 residues long. The CDR3 region is CASSQDNWASNERLFF. Written as DNA, the CDR3 is TGCGCCAGCAGCCAAGATAACTGGGCGAGTAATGAAAGACTGTTTTTT.

This clonotype came up a few times. The V gene is TRBV15, the J gene TRBJ1-4; possibly TRBD1 for D (5 bases). V shed 0 bases and J shed 7 bases, with 12 bases lying between them. The CDR3 is 15 residues long. The germline V gene has CDR1 LNHNV and CDR2 YYDKDF (reference sequence). The CDR3 coding sequence is TGTGCCACCAGCAGAGAGAGAACGGGGGGTGAAAAACTGTTTTTT. It encodes CATSRERTGGEKLFF.

The V call is TRBV2, the J call TRBJ2-2, with D unclear. Germline CDR1 is SNHLY and CDR2 is FYNNEI. The CDR3 has 13 residues. V lost 5 bases to trimming and J lost 6 bases, with 10 bases between them. The CDR3 DNA sequence: TGTGCCAGCAGTCCTGCTGGGCCCGGGGAGCTGTTTTTT. Its translation is CASSPAGPGELFF.